This T cell receptor (beta chain) was identified in a study of early T cells in non-severe SARS-CoV-2 infection (dated by TCRdb to the early 2020s). About the full investigation: Because TCR sequencing was done on bulk RNA from unsorted whole blood, the alpha and beta chains could not be paired.

The CDR3 runs 14 residues from the cysteine to the phenylalanine. The kept DNA is CDR3 alone, 42 bases in frame from the first base. The library was obtained by 5' RACE. TCRdb shows the sequencer as NextSeq 500. Unique molecular identifiers were attached to individual cDNA molecules in the TCR library protocol so that sequencing error and PCR bias could be corrected. Both TCR alpha and beta chains were sequenced, and tight co-correlation was observed between alpha and beta sequence abundances in each sample. For the original study's pipeline: Decombinator V4 was used to annotate the V gene, J gene and CDR3 of the TCR sequences. TCRs were defined as expanded if a significant change between any two time points was detected under a Poisson model with p below 0.0001. Abundances of TCRs were expressed as counts per million after normalisation to the total number of TCRs sequenced in each sample. MAIT TCRs were defined by TRAV1-2 paired with TRAJ12, TRAJ20 or TRAJ33, and iNKT TCRs by TRAV10 paired with TRAJ18. VDJdb, accessed 1 November 2021, was searched for CMV, EBV and SARS-CoV-2 annotated TCRs, excluding TCRs annotated for multiple antigens. The raw public reads went through TCRdb reprocessing: fastp at Q25, MiXCR clone calling, in-frame beta chains kept. Merged by CDR3 protein, the rows form single entries marked with the most common genes and DNA. TCRdb's processing, not the authors' own work, is the source of the V and J calls. Within this sample are around 80,000 distinct CDR3 sequences, with roughly an eighth of them counted one time only. The top ten constitute roughly 1.4% of the sample.

Regarding this clonotype: The antigen this receptor binds is unknown. Base qualities are not provided; no much larger clone lies one nucleotide away.

General study outcomes and caveats: VDJdb matching was skewed toward anti-spike CD8 responses and likely underestimated virus-specific expansions, missing private and CD4 specificities.

A case-control design nested within a healthcare worker cohort in London, UK, was used, with weekly nasopharyngeal swab PCR tests and blood sampling performed. Healthcare workers were enrolled in the week of the UK lockdown, from 23 to 31 March 2020, and were followed every week for up to roughly 16 weeks. This TCR came from an adult who was a healthcare worker with PCR-confirmed SARS-CoV-2 infection or an uninfected control (not recorded which). Sequenced input: whole blood. The sequence joins TRBV21-1 to TRBJ1-1. TRBV21-1 constitutes a pseudogene. CDR3 reads: CASSKKRMNTEAFF. The nucleotide sequence reads as follows: TGTGCCAGCAGCAAAAAACGGATGAACACTGAAGCTTTCTTT.